Following are 9 T cell receptor beta chains from one sample sequenced in a study of breast tumors, draining lymph nodes, adjacent tissues (dated by TCRdb to the mid-2010s). Library generation was performed with multiplex PCR. The data were produced on an Illumina HiSeq 2000. The raw public reads went through TCRdb reprocessing: fastp at Q25, MiXCR clone calling, in-frame beta chains kept. All rows with the same CDR3 protein become a single entry with the most common DNA and genes. For this sample there are more than 100,000 distinct CDR3 sequences; about a fifth appear just once. Jointly, the top ten make up 2.6% of the sample. Lymph node samples were obtained from the axillary draining lymph nodes of breast cancer patients. Material: axillary lymph node tissue. All receptors derive from a female donor with breast cancer. Some clones in this sample may be carry-over from other donors' samples.

This clonotype was detected many times. This chain links TRBV19 with TRBJ2-2; the D gene is possibly TRBD2 (5 bases). The ends were cut back, 2 bases at V and 6 bases at J, with 7 bases in the middle. The CDR3 covers 13 residues. Germline loops: CDR1 LNHDA, CDR2 SQIVND (reference sequence). The CDR3 DNA sequence: TGTGCCAGTAGTATAAGGCGGGCCGGGGAGCTGTTTTTT. Its protein product is CASSIRRAGELFF.

There are a few counts of this clonotype. V is TRBV18 and J is TRBJ2-1; D call uncertain. CDR1 and CDR2 (germline): KGHSH, LQKENI. This CDR3 is 14 amino acids long. Trimming shortened V by 4 bases and J by 3 bases, and 10 bases separated the two germline ends. Here the CDR3 DNA reads TGTGCCAGCTCACATCGGACGGACTACAATGAGCAGTTCTTC. It codes for CASSHRTDYNEQFF.

The chain recombines TRBV18 with TRBJ2-1; 10 nucleotides line up with TRBD2. Germline-derived CDR1 and CDR2 are KGHSH and LQKENI. The V gene end was trimmed by 2 bases and the J gene end by 7 bases; junction bases not matched to a gene: 8. There are 16 residues in the CDR3. In nucleotides, the CDR3 is TGTGCCAGCTCACCAACGCTAGCGGGAGTAGCGAATGAGCAGTTCTTC. Translated: CASSPTLAGVANEQFF. The full variable domain, its missing parts supplied by reference TRBV18 and TRBJ2-1, is NAGVMQNPRHLVRRRGQEARLRCSPMKGHSHVYWYRQLPEEGLKFMVYLQKENIIDESGMPKERFSAEFPKEGPSILRIQQVVRGDSAAYFCASSPTLAGVANEQFFGPGTRLTVL.

This clonotype was seen ten or more times. The chain recombines TRBV4-1 with TRBJ2-2; D perhaps matches TRBD1 (6 bases). The CDR3 spans 14 residues. Trimming shortened V by 0 bases and J by 6 bases, and 8 bases separated the two germline ends. The germline gives CDR1 MGHRA, CDR2 YSYEKL. In DNA, the CDR3 is TGCGCCAGCAGCCAAGACAGGGGTCCCGGGGAGCTGTTTTTT. Translation gives CASSQDRGPGELFF.

This clonotype was recorded at least ten times. The chain employs TRBV9 and TRBJ2-7, with TRBD2 identical over 8 bases. The CDR3 contains 15 residues. Germline V gives CDR1 SGDLS, CDR2 YYNGEE. After removal of 2 bases from V and 5 bases from J, the junction contained 9 bases not matched to a gene. CDR3 sequence reads: CASSVSGTLSDEQYF. The CDR3 bases are TGTGCCAGCAGCGTTAGCGGGACGCTTAGCGACGAGCAGTACTTC.

This clonotype was counted at least ten times. The V gene is TRBV7-8, the J gene TRBJ2-7; D is uncertain. V was trimmed by 0 bases and J by 6 bases, leaving 3 bases between them. The CDR3 runs to 11 residues. Germline V gene lookup returns CDR1 SGHVS and CDR2 FQNEAQ. CDR3 in amino acids: CASSLALEQYF. The CDR3 coding sequence is TGTGCCAGCAGCTTAGCTCTCGAGCAGTACTTC. Combining the CDR3 with reference TRBV7-8 and TRBJ2-7 gives the whole variable domain GAGVSQSPRYKVAKRGQDVALRCDPISGHVSLFWYQQALGQGPEFLTYFQNEAQLDKSGLPSDRFFAERPEGSVSTLKIQRTQQEDSAVYLCASSLALEQYFGPGTRLTVT.

This clonotype has ten or more counts. The CDR3 here is CASTRTGGVETQYF. The CDR3 DNA reads TGTGCCAGCACCCGGACAGGGGGCGTAGAGACCCAGTACTTC. This chain joins TRBV7-9 and TRBJ2-5; the match to TRBD1 covers 11 bases. The V gene end was trimmed by 7 bases and the J gene end by 4 bases; junction bases not matched to a gene: 5. Germline values: CDR1 SEHNR, CDR2 FQNEAQ (reference sequence). The CDR3 loop spans 14 amino acids.

This clonotype appeared many times. The chain is built from TRBV30 and TRBJ2-2, with 7 nucleotides matching TRBD1. V dropped 1 base and J dropped 2; count of bases not matched to a gene: 1. Per the germline V gene, CDR1 is GTSNPN and CDR2 is SVGIG (reference sequence). The CDR3 has 14 residues. CDR3 DNA sequence: TGTGCCTGGAGTGGGGACAGCAACACCGGGGAGCTGTTTTTT. This codes for CAWSGDSNTGELFF.

A word on this clonotype: Since a much larger clone is just one base distant, this may be a read error. The chain joins TRBV20-1 to TRBJ2-3, with 10 bases identical to TRBD1. This CDR3 comprises 15 residues. Germline CDR1 DFQATT, CDR2 SNEGSKA (reference sequence). With V trimmed by 6 bases and J by 4 bases, 10 bases remained unmatched. This CDR3 reads CSALGTGVSADTQYF. The CDR3, as DNA: TGCAGTGCCCTTGGGACAGGGGTTTCCGCAGATACGCAGTATTTT.